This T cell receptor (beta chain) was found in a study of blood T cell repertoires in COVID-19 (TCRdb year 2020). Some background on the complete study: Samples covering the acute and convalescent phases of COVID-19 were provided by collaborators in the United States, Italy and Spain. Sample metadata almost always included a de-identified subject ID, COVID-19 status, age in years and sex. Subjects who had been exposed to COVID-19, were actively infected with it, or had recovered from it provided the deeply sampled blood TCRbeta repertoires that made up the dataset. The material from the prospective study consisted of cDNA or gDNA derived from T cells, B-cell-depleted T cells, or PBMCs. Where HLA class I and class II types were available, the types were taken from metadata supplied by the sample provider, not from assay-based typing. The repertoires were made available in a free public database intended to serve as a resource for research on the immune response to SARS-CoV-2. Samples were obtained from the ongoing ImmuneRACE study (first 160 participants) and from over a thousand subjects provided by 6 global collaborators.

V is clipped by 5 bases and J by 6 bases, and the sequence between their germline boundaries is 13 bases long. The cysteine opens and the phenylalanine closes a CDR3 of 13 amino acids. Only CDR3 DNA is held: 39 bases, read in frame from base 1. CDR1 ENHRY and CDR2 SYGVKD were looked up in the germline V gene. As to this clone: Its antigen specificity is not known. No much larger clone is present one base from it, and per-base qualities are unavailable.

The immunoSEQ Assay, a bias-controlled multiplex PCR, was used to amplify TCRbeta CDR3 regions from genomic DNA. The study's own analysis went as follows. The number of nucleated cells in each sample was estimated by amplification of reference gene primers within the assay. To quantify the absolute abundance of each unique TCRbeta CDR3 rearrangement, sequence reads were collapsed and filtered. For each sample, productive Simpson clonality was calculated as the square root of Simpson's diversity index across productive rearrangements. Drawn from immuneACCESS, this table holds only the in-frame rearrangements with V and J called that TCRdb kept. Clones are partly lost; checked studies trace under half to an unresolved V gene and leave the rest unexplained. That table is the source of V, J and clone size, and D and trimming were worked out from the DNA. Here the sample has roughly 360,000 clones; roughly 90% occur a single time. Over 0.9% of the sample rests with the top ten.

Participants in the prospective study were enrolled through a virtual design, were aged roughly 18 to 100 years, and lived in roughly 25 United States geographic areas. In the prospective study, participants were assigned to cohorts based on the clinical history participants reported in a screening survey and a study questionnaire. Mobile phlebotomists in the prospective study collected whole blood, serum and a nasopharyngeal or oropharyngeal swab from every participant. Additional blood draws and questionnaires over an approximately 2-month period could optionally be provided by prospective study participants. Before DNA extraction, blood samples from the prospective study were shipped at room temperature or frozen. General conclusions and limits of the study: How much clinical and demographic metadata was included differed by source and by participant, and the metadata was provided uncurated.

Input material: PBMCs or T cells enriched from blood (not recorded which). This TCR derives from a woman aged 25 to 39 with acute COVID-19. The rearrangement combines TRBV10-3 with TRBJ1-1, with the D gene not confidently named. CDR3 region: CAISRPGGAEAFF. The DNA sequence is TGTGCCATCAGTAGGCCAGGCGGGGCTGAAGCTTTCTTT.